Listed below are T cell receptor beta chains from one sample, sequenced in a study of neurological immune-mediated disorders. Each CDR3 protein is one row after TCRdb ran MiXCR on the 5' RACE reads. The sample consists of around 71,000 distinct CDR3 sequences, around 13% of them appearing once. The specimen was PBMCs. The receptor source for this set is a female donor with HTLV-1-associated myelopathy (HAM/TSP). Each CDR3 is given with its conserved first and last residue. A D gene is named only where the DNA matches it firmly. A clone size is listed for some rows: how often the clone was seen (once, few, many), or a class if it is expanded.

cdr3_aa: CASSFGGGGDEQYF
cdr3_nt: TGTGCCAGCAGCTTCGGAGGGGGAGGCGACGAGCAGTACTTC
d_call: NA
clone_size: many
j_call: TRBJ2-7
v_call: TRBV7-9

cdr3_aa: CASTQLAGGQDTQYF
cdr3_nt: TGCGCCAGCACCCAACTAGCGGGGGGGCAAGATACGCAGTATTTT
d_call: TRBD2
clone_size: NA
j_call: TRBJ2-3
v_call: TRBV5-1

cdr3_aa: CASSRTATQETQYF
cdr3_nt: TGTGCCAGCAGTCGGACTGCGACCCAAGAGACCCAGTACTTC
d_call: NA
clone_size: many
j_call: TRBJ2-5
v_call: TRBV2

cdr3_aa: CASSVRLGEDEQFF
cdr3_nt: TGTGCCAGCAGTGTTAGATTGGGGGAGGATGAGCAGTTCTTC
d_call: NA
clone_size: many
j_call: TRBJ2-1
v_call: TRBV12-3/TRBV12-4

cdr3_aa: CASSQDALGFTDTQYF
cdr3_nt: TGCGCCAGCAGCCAAGATGCTCTCGGCTTCACAGATACGCAGTATTTT
d_call: NA
clone_size: many
j_call: TRBJ2-3
v_call: TRBV4-3

cdr3_aa: CASSHQGNEQYF
cdr3_nt: TGCGCCAGCAGCCACCAAGGCAACGAGCAGTACTTC
d_call: NA
clone_size: many
j_call: TRBJ2-7
v_call: TRBV4-1

cdr3_aa: CASSLLQGGNGYTF
cdr3_nt: TGTGCCAGCAGCCTTCTACAGGGAGGGAATGGCTACACCTTC
d_call: NA
clone_size: many
j_call: TRBJ1-2
v_call: TRBV3-1

cdr3_aa: CSARDRTGELFF
cdr3_nt: TGCAGTGCTAGAGATCGCACCGGGGAGCTGTTTTTT
d_call: NA
clone_size: many
j_call: TRBJ2-2
v_call: TRBV20-1

cdr3_aa: CASSLDGDRRYGYTF
cdr3_nt: TGCGCCAGCAGCTTAGATGGAGACCGTCGGTATGGCTACACCTTC
d_call: NA
clone_size: many
j_call: TRBJ1-2
v_call: TRBV5-1

cdr3_aa: CATSRDLLAKNIQYF
cdr3_nt: TGTGCTACCAGCAGAGATCTCCTAGCCAAAAACATTCAGTACTTC
d_call: NA
clone_size: many
j_call: TRBJ2-4
v_call: TRBV15

cdr3_aa: CASSARLTGGNTEAFF
cdr3_nt: TGTGCCAGCAGCGCCCGTCTGACAGGGGGGAACACTGAAGCTTTCTTT
d_call: TRBD1
clone_size: many
j_call: TRBJ1-1
v_call: TRBV7-8

cdr3_aa: CASSLHRRQPQHF
cdr3_nt: TGTGCCAGCAGTTTGCACAGAAGGCAGCCCCAGCATTTT
d_call: NA
clone_size: medium-sized
j_call: TRBJ1-5
v_call: TRBV28

cdr3_aa: CASSIAGRGETQYF
cdr3_nt: TGTGCCAGTAGTATAGCGGGGAGGGGGGAGACCCAGTACTTC
d_call: NA
clone_size: NA
j_call: TRBJ2-5
v_call: TRBV19

cdr3_aa: CASTRGSTNEKLFF
cdr3_nt: TGTGCCAGCACCCGGGGTTCCACTAATGAAAAACTGTTTTTT
d_call: NA
clone_size: NA
j_call: TRBJ1-4
v_call: TRBV12-3/TRBV12-4

cdr3_aa: CASSVVGLETDTQYF
cdr3_nt: TGTGCCAGCAGCGTAGTGGGACTAGAGACAGATACGCAGTATTTT
d_call: TRBD2
clone_size: many
j_call: TRBJ2-3
v_call: TRBV9

cdr3_aa: CSAPRQVSTDTQYF
cdr3_nt: TGCAGTGCCCCTCGACAGGTTAGCACAGATACGCAGTATTTT
d_call: NA
clone_size: NA
j_call: TRBJ2-3
v_call: TRBV20-1

cdr3_aa: CSARRDRYNEQFF
cdr3_nt: TGCAGTGCTAGAAGAGACAGGTACAATGAGCAGTTCTTC
d_call: NA
clone_size: many
j_call: TRBJ2-1
v_call: TRBV20-1

cdr3_aa: CASRIGQENQPQHF
cdr3_nt: TGCGCCAGCAGGATCGGACAGGAGAATCAGCCCCAGCATTTT
d_call: TRBD1
clone_size: NA
j_call: TRBJ1-5
v_call: TRBV5-1

cdr3_aa: CASTSRDRQFF
cdr3_nt: TGTGCCAGCACCTCCCGGGACAGGCAGTTCTTC
d_call: TRBD1
clone_size: many
j_call: TRBJ2-1
v_call: TRBV2

cdr3_aa: CASSFRYGYEQFF
cdr3_nt: TGTGCCAGCAGCTTTAGATATGGGTATGAGCAGTTCTTC
d_call: NA
clone_size: many
j_call: TRBJ2-1
v_call: TRBV11-2

cdr3_aa: CASSPNPLTSGGDTQYF
cdr3_nt: TGTGCCAGCAGCCCTAACCCCCTAACTAGCGGGGGTGATACGCAGTATTTT
d_call: TRBD2
clone_size: many
j_call: TRBJ2-3
v_call: TRBV7-2

cdr3_aa: CATSRDRGGETQYF
cdr3_nt: TGTGCTACCAGCAGAGACAGGGGCGGGGAGACCCAGTACTTC
d_call: TRBD1
clone_size: NA
j_call: TRBJ2-5
v_call: TRBV15

cdr3_aa: CASSLLGNTEAFF
cdr3_nt: TGCGCCAGCAGCTTGTTAGGAAACACTGAAGCTTTCTTT
d_call: NA
clone_size: many
j_call: TRBJ1-1
v_call: TRBV5-1

cdr3_aa: CASSNRGLIMNTEAFF
cdr3_nt: TGTGCCAGCAGCAACAGGGGGCTCATCATGAACACTGAAGCTTTCTTT
d_call: TRBD1
clone_size: NA
j_call: TRBJ1-1
v_call: TRBV7-2

cdr3_aa: CSAPGLAGETQYF
cdr3_nt: TGCAGCGCCCCGGGACTAGCGGGGGAGACCCAGTACTTC
d_call: TRBD2
clone_size: many
j_call: TRBJ2-5
v_call: TRBV29-1

cdr3_aa: CASSQVGAGLYNEQFF
cdr3_nt: TGTGCCAGCAGCCAAGTTGGCGCGGGGCTTTACAATGAGCAGTTCTTC
d_call: NA
clone_size: many
j_call: TRBJ2-1
v_call: TRBV4-2

cdr3_aa: CASSALGTPSYEQYF
cdr3_nt: TGTGCCAGCAGTGCGCTCGGGACACCCTCCTACGAGCAGTACTTC
d_call: NA
clone_size: few
j_call: TRBJ2-7
v_call: TRBV28

cdr3_aa: CASILDRGNEQFF
cdr3_nt: TGTGCCAGCATCTTAGACAGGGGCAATGAGCAGTTCTTC
d_call: TRBD1
clone_size: many
j_call: TRBJ2-1
v_call: TRBV7-9

cdr3_aa: CASSRQGGQDTEAFF
cdr3_nt: TGCGCCAGCTCTCGACAGGGGGGACAGGACACTGAAGCTTTCTTT
d_call: TRBD1
clone_size: few
j_call: TRBJ1-1
v_call: TRBV5-1

cdr3_aa: CASQSGGSSLFSYEQYF
cdr3_nt: TGCGCCAGTCAGAGTGGTGGGTCGAGCCTCTTTTCCTACGAGCAGTACTTC
d_call: NA
clone_size: many
j_call: TRBJ2-7
v_call: TRBV5-1

cdr3_aa: CAISETGGGEKLFF
cdr3_nt: TGTGCCATCAGTGAGACAGGGGGCGGTGAAAAACTGTTTTTT
d_call: TRBD1
clone_size: medium-sized
j_call: TRBJ1-4
v_call: TRBV10-3

cdr3_aa: CSARDLQGNEQFF
cdr3_nt: TGCAGTGCTAGAGATCTCCAGGGGAATGAGCAGTTCTTC
d_call: NA
clone_size: many
j_call: TRBJ2-1
v_call: TRBV20-1

cdr3_aa: CASSLMARGEQFF
cdr3_nt: TGTGCCAGCAGCTTAATGGCTAGGGGTGAGCAGTTCTTC
d_call: NA
clone_size: few
j_call: TRBJ2-1
v_call: TRBV7-8

cdr3_aa: CASSSTDTQYF
cdr3_nt: TGTGCCAGCAGCAGCACAGATACGCAGTATTTT
d_call: NA
clone_size: many
j_call: TRBJ2-3
v_call: TRBV5-6

cdr3_aa: CSVEGTGDLLAKNIQYF
cdr3_nt: TGCAGCGTTGAAGGGACAGGGGATTTACTAGCCAAAAACATTCAGTACTTC
d_call: TRBD1
clone_size: many
j_call: TRBJ2-4
v_call: TRBV29-1

cdr3_aa: CASRQGPVTGELFF
cdr3_nt: TGTGCCAGCAGACAGGGTCCTGTAACCGGGGAGCTGTTTTTT
d_call: NA
clone_size: many
j_call: TRBJ2-2
v_call: TRBV25-1

cdr3_aa: CASSFDPGQGFNEQFF
cdr3_nt: TGCGCCAGCAGCTTTGATCCGGGACAGGGTTTTAATGAGCAGTTCTTC
d_call: TRBD1
clone_size: NA
j_call: TRBJ2-1
v_call: TRBV5-1

cdr3_aa: CASSEWRGDRNEQFF
cdr3_nt: TGTGCCAGCAGCGAATGGAGAGGGGATAGGAATGAGCAGTTCTTC
d_call: NA
clone_size: many
j_call: TRBJ2-1
v_call: TRBV3-1

cdr3_aa: CATLVESGTEAFF
cdr3_nt: TGTGCCACCCTAGTGGAATCGGGCACTGAAGCTTTTTTT
d_call: NA
clone_size: NA
j_call: TRBJ1-1
v_call: TRBV6-5

cdr3_aa: CASSVTSGAHTGELFF
cdr3_nt: TGCGCCAGCAGCGTGACTAGCGGGGCCCACACCGGGGAGCTGTTTTTT
d_call: TRBD2
clone_size: many
j_call: TRBJ2-2
v_call: TRBV5-1